The 4 T cell receptor beta chains presented below share a single source sample, sequenced in a study of OX40 agonist ivuxolimab in advanced cancers. TCRdb keeps only in-frame clones here, not all; method: immunoSEQ multiplex PCR. The data show 55,000 to 65,000 clones, 75% to 95% seen once. Sequences were derived from CD4+ or CD8+ T cells sorted from blood, sampled in a trial of the OX40 agonist ivuxolimab. The source is an adult with an advanced solid tumor such as melanoma, head and neck, liver or kidney cancer.

The rearrangement joins TRBV18 to TRBJ2-2; D remains unclear. V was shortened by 1 base and J by 4 bases, with 7 bases between the two germline ends. Germline V gene sequence: CDR1 KGHSH, CDR2 LQKENI. The length of the CDR3 is 14 residues. CDR3 nucleotide sequence: TGTGCCAGCTCACCACTGGCCAGCACCGGGGAGCTGTTTTTT. Its protein product is CASSPLASTGELFF.

The rearrangement uses TRBV5-6 and TRBJ2-2; D unresolved. CDR1 is SGHDT and CDR2 is YYEEEE in the germline V gene. Trimming removed 4 bases from V and 0 bases from J, with 13 bases in between. The CDR3 runs 16 residues. The CDR3 bases are TGTGCCAGCAGCCCCTGGCGCCGCACGAACACCGGGGAGCTGTTTTTT. As protein: CASSPWRRTNTGELFF. Combining the CDR3 with reference TRBV5-6 and TRBJ2-2 gives the whole variable domain DAGVTQSPTHLIKTRGQQVTLRCSPKSGHDTVSWYQQALGQGPQFIFQYYEEEERQRGNFPDRFSGHQFPNYSSELNVNALLLGDSALYLCASSPWRRTNTGELFFGEGSRLTVL.

In DNA, the CDR3 is TGTGCCAGCAGCTTAACCCGGGAGTTAACAGATACGCAGTATTTT. It specifies CASSLTRELTDTQYF. The chain uses TRBV7-3 and TRBJ2-3; tentatively, D is TRBD2 (6 bases). V was shortened by 0 bases and J by 3 bases, with 10 bases between the two germline ends. The length of the CDR3 is 15 residues. Germline-derived CDR1 and CDR2 are SGHTA and FQGTGA.

A remark on this clone: One end of the junction does not line up with germline, which may come from a read error. The V call is TRBV7-7, the J call TRBJ2-5; 9 bases align to TRBD2. Germline V gene sequence: CDR1 SSHAT, CDR2 FNYEAQ (reference sequence). The length of the CDR3 is 14 residues. The CDR3 nucleotides read TGTGCTAGCAGCACTCTAGCGGGAAGAGAGACCCAGTACTTC. It yields the protein CASSTLAGRETQYF.